The T cell receptor (beta chain) described here comes from a study of shared clonotypes between healthy human individuals. Method: immunoSEQ multiplex PCR; TCRdb's copy keeps in-frame clones and lacks some. This repertoire shows 2 million to 2.5 million clones, under 95% found once; its top ten account for roughly 0.34%. A note on this clone: What it binds is unknown.

Study-wide findings and caveats: Of the naive CD4 clonotypes, roughly 5% were shared across a few donors.

J lost 2 bases, V lost 5 bases, and 3 bases had no gene match. Germline values: CDR1 SGHTA, CDR2 FQGNSA. This CDR3 is built from 13 residues. The chain combines TRBV7-2 with TRBJ2-7, with 7 positions matching TRBD1. Sequencing input: naive CD4+ T cells from PBMCs. Specified subset: CD45RA+ positively selected. This sequence originates from a man younger than 35 in good health. Some clones in this sample may be carry-over from other donors' samples. The CDR3 loop reads CASSRDSTYEQYF. CDR3 nucleotide sequence: TGTGCCAGCAGCCGGGACAGCACCTACGAGCAGTACTTC.